This T cell receptor beta chain derives from a study of T-cell reconstitution after alpha-beta-depleted transplantation in children. This clonotype has just a few counts. Using unique molecular identifiers, the investigators prepared the TCRbeta library. Using its own MiXCR run on the PCR reads, TCRdb lists one record per CDR3 protein. Of approximately 490,000 distinct CDR3 sequences listed, approximately 13% are singletons. Germline CDR1 is DFQATT and CDR2 is SNEGSKA (reference sequence). The V gene lost 2 bases and the J gene lost 6 bases, with 17 bases spanning the gap. The CDR3 is 15 amino acids. Here the sequenced sample was PBMCs from the stem cell graft donor, taken from the stem cell graft. The V call is TRBV20-1, the J call TRBJ2-4; D may be TRBD1 (6 bases). The origin of this receptor is a human donor who donated a stem cell graft to a child with combined immunodeficiency. The CDR3 DNA reads TGCAGTGCTAGACTCCTTACCTCGGACAGAAACATTCAGTACTTC. This gives the protein CSARLLTSDRNIQYF.